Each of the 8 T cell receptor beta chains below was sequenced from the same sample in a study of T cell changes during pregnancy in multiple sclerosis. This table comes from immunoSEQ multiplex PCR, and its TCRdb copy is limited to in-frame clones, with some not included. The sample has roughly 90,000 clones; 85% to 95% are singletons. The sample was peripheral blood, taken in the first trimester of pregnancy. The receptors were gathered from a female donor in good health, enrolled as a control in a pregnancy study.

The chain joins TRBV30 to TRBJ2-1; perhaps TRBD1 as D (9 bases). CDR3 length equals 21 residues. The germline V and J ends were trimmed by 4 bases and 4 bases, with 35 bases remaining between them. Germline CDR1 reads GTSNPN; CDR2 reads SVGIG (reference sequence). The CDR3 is CAWTGFPSGQGKLAVYNEQFF. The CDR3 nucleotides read TGTGCCTGGACTGGTTTCCCATCGGGACAGGGAAAACTAGCGGTATACAATGAGCAGTTCTTC.

This CDR3 reads CASSQDRGGGAITDTQYF. CDR3 coding DNA: TGCGCCAGCAGCCAAGATCGGGGTGGGGGGGCGATCACAGATACGCAGTATTTT. This chain uses TRBV4-3 with TRBJ2-3; possibly TRBD2 for D (7 bases). The CDR3 loop spans 18 amino acids. V was trimmed by 0 bases and J by 2 bases, leaving 18 bases between them. Germline CDR1 is LGHNA and CDR2 is YSLEER.

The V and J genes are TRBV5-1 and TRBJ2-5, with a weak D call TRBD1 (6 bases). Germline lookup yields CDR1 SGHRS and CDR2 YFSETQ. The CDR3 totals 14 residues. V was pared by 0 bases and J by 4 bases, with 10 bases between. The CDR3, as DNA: TGCGCCAGCAGCTTGGGGGGGCCCGGAGAGACCCAGTACTTC. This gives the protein CASSLGGPGETQYF.

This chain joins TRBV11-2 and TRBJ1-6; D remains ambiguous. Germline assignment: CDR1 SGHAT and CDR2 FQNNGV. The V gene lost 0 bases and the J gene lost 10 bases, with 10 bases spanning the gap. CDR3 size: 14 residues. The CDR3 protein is CASSLEGDLSPLHF. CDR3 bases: TGTGCCAGCAGCTTAGAGGGAGACCTATCACCCCTCCACTTT. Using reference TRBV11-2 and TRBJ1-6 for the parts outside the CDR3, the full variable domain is EAGVAQSPRYKIIEKRQSVAFWCNPISGHATLYWYQQILGQGPKLLIQFQNNGVVDDSQLPKDRFSAERLKGVDSTLKIQPAKLEDSAVYLCASSLEGDLSPLHFGNGTRLTVT.

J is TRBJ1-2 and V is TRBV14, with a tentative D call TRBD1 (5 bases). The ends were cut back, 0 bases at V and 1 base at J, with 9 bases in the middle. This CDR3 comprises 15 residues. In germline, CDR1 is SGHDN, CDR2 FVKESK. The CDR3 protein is CASSQEGGINYGYTF. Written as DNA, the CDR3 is TGTGCCAGCAGCCAAGAGGGGGGGATTAACTATGGCTACACCTTC.

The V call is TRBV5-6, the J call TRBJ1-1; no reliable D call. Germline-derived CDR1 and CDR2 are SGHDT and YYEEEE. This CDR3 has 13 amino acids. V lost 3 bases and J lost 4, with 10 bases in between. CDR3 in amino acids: CASSYVLSTEAFF. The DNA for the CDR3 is TGTGCCAGCAGCTACGTACTGTCCACTGAAGCTTTCTTT.

In nucleotides, the CDR3 is TGTGCCAGCAGTCAGACAGGGGAGGCTAATTCACCCCTCCACTTT. This translates into CASSQTGEANSPLHF. V usage is TRBV6-4 and J usage is TRBJ1-6, with TRBD1 identical over 8 bases. Germline CDR1 reads MRHNA; CDR2 reads SNTAGT. The CDR3 extends over 15 amino acids. V shed 5 bases and J 6 bases; nucleotides not matched to a gene: 6.

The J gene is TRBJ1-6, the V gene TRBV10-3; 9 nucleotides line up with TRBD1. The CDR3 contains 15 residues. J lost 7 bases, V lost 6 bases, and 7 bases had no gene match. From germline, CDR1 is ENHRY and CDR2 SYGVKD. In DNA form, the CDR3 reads TGTGCCATCAGGGGGACAGGGATCTACAATTCACCCCTCCACTTT. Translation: CAIRGTGIYNSPLHF.